Reported below is one TCR beta chain. Random hexamers were used to reverse transcribe the RNA input (roughly 0.5 to 1 ug). TCRdb recomputed calls from the immunoSEQ multiplex PCR reads with MiXCR, one row per CDR3 protein. The data show roughly 130,000 distinct CDR3 sequences, around 94% seen once. The sample originates from a study of CD8 T cells in Susac syndrome. The TCR sequence derives from a human donor with multiple sclerosis. Sequenced sample: CD4+ T cells from PBMCs.

The CDR3 protein is CASSTPVAGEFGEQFF. In DNA form, the CDR3 reads TGTGCCAGTAGTACCCCGGTGGCGGGAGAGTTTGGTGAGCAGTTCTTC. The rearrangement uses TRBV19 and TRBJ2-1, with TRBD2 matching over 7 bases. This CDR3 spans 16 amino acids. Germline V gene sequence: CDR1 LNHDA, CDR2 SQIVND (reference sequence). V shed 4 bases, J shed 9 bases, and the junction held 15 bases outside the gene matches.